This T cell receptor beta chain stems from a study of CD8+ T cells in alopecia areata. Study outcomes and limitations: Although TCR sharing was seen in mice, sharing across patients was less clear, possibly for HLA-related reasons.

Of note for this clone: No antigen is known for it.

The sequencing template was cDNA reverse transcribed from extracted RNA. Sequenced by immunoSEQ multiplex PCR; TCRdb stores in-frame clones only, minus some. Here the sample spans more than 95,000 clones, more than 35% being singletons. Lesional scalp punch biopsies and peripheral blood came from alopecia areata patients. Sequencing was performed on CD4+ T cells sorted from blood. The clonotype originates from a human donor with alopecia areata.

The CDR3 reads CSAQMNTEAFF. As DNA, the CDR3 is TGCAGTGCGCAGATGAACACTGAAGCTTTCTTT. This chain connects TRBV20-1 to TRBJ1-1; D call uncertain. Looked up from germline, CDR1 is DFQATT and CDR2 is SNEGSKA (reference sequence). This CDR3 region has 11 residues. Trimming stripped 6 bases from V and 0 bases from J, with 5 bases between.